The T cell receptor (beta chain) described here comes from a study of cytomegalovirus exposure and HLA in healthy donors. General observations from the study: With later analysis, a missense DCLRE1C variant became linked to TCR beta V- and J-gene trimming. An analysis that came later showed most CMV-associated TCR beta chains appearing HLA-restricted. As immune exposure information, only CMV serostatus was available.

As regards this clone: No antigen is known for it.

V trimming: 0 bases; J trimming: 1 base; junction bases outside the gene matches: 7. CDR3 length: 17 residues. Germline CDR1 is MGHRA and CDR2 is YSYEKL. Primers for the PCR totalled 60 Vbeta and 13 Jbeta. Original methodology: Among the unique TCR beta chains that a later analysis counted, about 81 million in all, about 12 million were shared. Assay used: immunoSEQ multiplex PCR; TCRdb lists only in-frame clones, some missing. The V and J calls and clone size come from that table; D and trimming were worked out from the DNA. The data hold more than 95,000 clones, with more than 75% observed a single time.

The rearrangement uses TRBV4-1 and TRBJ2-7; 9 nucleotides agree with TRBD2. The sample comprised PBMCs. The receptor comes from a woman younger than 30 in good health and CMV-seropositive. The CDR3 DNA sequence: TGCGCCAGCAGCCAAGATTGGGCTAGCGGGGCTTCCTACGAGCAGTACTTC. The encoded protein is CASSQDWASGASYEQYF.